One and the same sample provided the 5 T cell receptor beta chains below, sequenced in a study of blood T cell repertoires in COVID-19. Profiled with immunoSEQ multiplex PCR; TCRdb holds only in-frame clones, not every one. This table holds 190,000 or so clones, 94% found once. The specimen sequenced was peripheral blood. These receptors originate from a young man with COVID-19, enrolled during active disease.

The gene calls are TRBV6-2 or TRBV6-3 and TRBJ2-7; 7 bases align to TRBD1. The CDR3 covers 15 residues. Germline values: CDR1 MNHEY, CDR2 SVGEGT. J gave up 5 bases and V 5 bases, and 12 bases lay outside the gene matches. The CDR3 region has the DNA TGTGCCAGCAGTCCCCGGGGCAGGGGGAGTGACGAGCAGTACTTC. This sequence encodes CASSPRGRGSDEQYF.

V gene TRBV5-1 combines with J gene TRBJ2-3; D not certain. This CDR3 has 12 amino acids. V was shortened by 4 bases and J by 4 bases, with 7 bases between the two germline ends. Germline CDR1 SGHRS, CDR2 YFSETQ. The CDR3: CASSPPADTQYF. CDR3 bases: TGCGCCAGCAGCCCGCCGGCAGATACGCAGTATTTT.

Only one count was recorded for this clone. The chain employs TRBV5-1 and TRBJ2-5; 7 nucleotides align to TRBD1. The germline V gene encodes CDR1 SGHRS and CDR2 YFSETQ. The CDR3 runs to 12 residues. V lost 2 bases to trimming and J lost 10 bases; unmatched junction nucleotides: 5. The CDR3 spells CASSLARGFQYF. The CDR3 DNA follows: TGCGCCAGCAGCTTAGCCAGGGGGTTCCAGTACTTC.

The chain uses TRBV6-5 and TRBJ1-3; 8 bases align to TRBD1. The CDR3 is made up of 15 amino acids. The germline CDR1 and CDR2 sequences are MNHEY and SVGAGI. Trimming removed 7 bases from V and 0 bases from J; junction bases left unmatched: 5. The CDR3 is CASTLDRDSGNTIYF. The CDR3 DNA reads as TGTGCCAGCACCTTGGACAGGGACTCTGGAAACACCATATATTTT.

This clone has only one observation. The CDR3 region has the DNA TGTGCCACCAGCAGTAACCGGGACTTAGGCTACACCTTC. Its protein is CATSSNRDLGYTF. V and J are TRBV15 and TRBJ1-2; tentatively, D is TRBD1 (5 bases). Trimming shortened V by 3 bases and J by 8 bases, and 13 bases separated the two germline ends. Germline V gives CDR1 LNHNV, CDR2 YYDKDF (reference sequence). The CDR3 contains 13 residues.